A single sample is the source of the 13 T cell receptor beta chains below, sequenced in a study of beta chain features in type 1 diabetes. As every portion of the isolated RNA was reverse transcribed, the sequencing read expressed TCRB transcripts. Clones were read by immunoSEQ multiplex PCR, and TCRdb kept only the in-frame ones, dropping some. The sample lists roughly 230,000 clones, 9% to 10% occurring once. The sequencing sample was made of naive CD4+ T cells from blood. The source of these receptors is a woman between 18 and 29 years old in good health.

This chain connects TRBV4-2 to TRBJ2-5; TRBD2 might be the D (7 bases). V lost 0 bases and J lost 1, with 15 bases in between. Per the germline V gene, CDR1 is LGHNA and CDR2 is YNFKEQ. There are 17 residues in the CDR3. Here the CDR3 DNA reads TGTGCCAGCAGCCAAGACATCACCGGGGGGCCCCAAGAGACCCAGTACTTC. It yields the protein CASSQDITGGPQETQYF.

This clone turned up a few times. The chain uses TRBV7-6 and TRBJ2-7; 8 nucleotides line up with TRBD2. Germline assignment: CDR1 SGHVS and CDR2 FNYEAQ. The CDR3 is made up of 16 amino acids. V shed 2 bases, J shed 2 bases, and the junction held 8 bases outside the gene matches. The CDR3 spells CASSLMGLVPTYEQYF. The CDR3 DNA reads as TGTGCCAGCAGCTTAATGGGACTAGTGCCTACCTACGAGCAGTACTTC.

This rearrangement joins TRBV6-5 to TRBJ1-1; a weak D match, TRBD1 (6 bases). With 7 bases removed from V and 4 bases from J, the gap between germline ends came to 13 bases. Germline assignment: CDR1 MNHEY and CDR2 SVGAGI. This CDR3 is 13 amino acids long. The DNA for the CDR3 is TGTGCCAGCACTCACAGAGGGGGCACTGAAGCTTTCTTT. As protein: CASTHRGGTEAFF.

A note on this clone: The same CDR3 arises from other DNA sequences in this sample as well. The genes are TRBV5-1 and TRBJ2-3; 12 nucleotides match TRBD2. The germline V gene encodes CDR1 SGHRS and CDR2 YFSETQ. The CDR3 contains 16 residues. V trimming: 2 bases; J trimming: 0 bases; junction bases outside the gene matches: 1. The CDR3 loop reads CASSFGLAGSTDTQYF. The CDR3 nucleotides are TGCGCCAGCAGCTTCGGACTAGCGGGGAGCACAGATACGCAGTATTTT.

The chain carries TRBV5-4 and TRBJ1-2; D possibly corresponds to TRBD1 (5 bases). Trimming took off 4 bases at V and 0 bases at J, with 7 bases between the two ends. This CDR3 is built from 13 residues. The V gene's germline CDR1 is SGHNT and CDR2 YYREEE (reference sequence). The CDR3: CASSQGTNYGYTF. CDR3 nucleotides: TGTGCCAGCAGCCAGGGCACTAACTATGGCTACACCTTC.

This clone came up a few times. This chain uses TRBV29-1 with TRBJ1-4, with 7 bases fitting TRBD1. J was trimmed by 0 bases and V by 6 bases; bases with no gene match: 16. CDR1 SQVTM and CDR2 ANQGSEA come from the germline V gene. The CDR3 has 18 amino acids. The CDR3 nucleotides are TGCAGCGTCGCCAGCCGGGACAGAAACCTCGCAACTAATGAAAAACTGTTTTTT. Translated, it gives CSVASRDRNLATNEKLFF.

A few counts support this clone. The chain uses TRBV5-1 and TRBJ1-1, with D hard to call. The CDR3 covers 12 residues. V was shortened by 0 bases and J by 7 bases, with 7 bases between the two germline ends. From germline, CDR1 is SGHRS and CDR2 YFSETQ. CDR3 nucleotide sequence: TGCGCCAGCAGCTTGGGGGCCGGTGAAGCTTTCTTT. Encoded protein: CASSLGAGEAFF. The variable domain in full, with the rest retrieved from reference TRBV5-1 and TRBJ1-1, is KAGVTQTPRYLIKTRGQQVTLSCSPISGHRSVSWYQQTPGQGLQFLFEYFSETQRNKGNFPGRFSGRQFSNSRSEMNVSTLELGDSALYLCASSLGAGEAFFGQGTRLTVV.

This clone has just a few counts. V usage is TRBV10-2 and J usage is TRBJ2-2; a weak D match, TRBD2 (5 bases). The V gene's germline CDR1 is WSHSY and CDR2 SAAADI. The V end lost 6 bases, the J end lost 2 bases, and 16 bases lay between the germline ends. This CDR3 region has 16 residues. As DNA, the CDR3 is TGCGCCAGCAGACCCTTTCCCAGCGGCAACACCGGGGAGCTGTTTTTT. It is translated as CASRPFPSGNTGELFF.

This clone was recorded at least ten times. The rearrangement joins TRBV7-2 to TRBJ2-3, with D unclear. Germline loops: CDR1 SGHTA, CDR2 FQGNSA. Deletions cut 1 base from V and 4 bases from J, with 6 bases between. The CDR3 consists of 13 residues. This CDR3 reads CASSLDPADTQYF. The CDR3 region has the DNA TGTGCCAGCAGCTTAGATCCTGCAGATACGCAGTATTTT.

The rearrangement uses TRBV2 and TRBJ2-5; D ambiguous. V lost 7 bases and J 0 bases, leaving 15 bases between the germline ends. Germline CDR1 and CDR2: SNHLY and FYNNEI. This CDR3 spans 15 amino acids. In DNA form, the CDR3 reads TGTGCCAGCATTGTACCCCTGGGCGACCAAGAGACCCAGTACTTC. Protein: CASIVPLGDQETQYF. Based on the CDR3 plus reference TRBV2 and TRBJ2-5, the full variable domain is EPEVTQTPSHQVTQMGQEVILRCVPISNHLYFYWYRQILGQKVEFLVSFYNNEISEKSEIFDDQFSVERPDGSNFTLKIRSTKLEDSAMYFCASIVPLGDQETQYFGPGTRLLVL.

The chain's CDR3 is CSSETGMNTEAFF. The CDR3 DNA is TGCAGCAGCGAGACAGGAATGAACACTGAAGCTTTCTTT. This sequence joins TRBV29-1 and TRBJ1-1, with D possibly matching TRBD1 (6 bases). Trimming took off 8 bases at V and 0 bases at J, with 13 bases between the two ends. The CDR3 is 13 amino acids. CDR1 is SQVTM and CDR2 is ANQGSEA in the germline V gene.

V usage is TRBV2 and J usage is TRBJ2-7, with a weak D call TRBD1 (5 bases). Germline CDR1 reads SNHLY; CDR2 reads FYNNEI. The CDR3 spans 13 residues. V shed 3 bases and J shed 3 bases, with 9 bases lying between them. The CDR3 nucleotides are TGTGCCAGCAGTGATCAGGGCAACTACGAGCAGTACTTC. Protein sequence: CASSDQGNYEQYF.

The CDR3 spells CASSPTPTASYEQYF. CDR3 coding DNA: TGTGCCAGCAGCCCTACTCCGACAGCATCCTACGAGCAGTACTTC. The chain links TRBV11-2 to TRBJ2-7; D is possibly TRBD1 (5 bases). V lost 5 bases, J lost 1 base, and 15 bases lay in between. The germline V gene has CDR1 SGHAT and CDR2 FQNNGV. The CDR3 length is 15 residues.